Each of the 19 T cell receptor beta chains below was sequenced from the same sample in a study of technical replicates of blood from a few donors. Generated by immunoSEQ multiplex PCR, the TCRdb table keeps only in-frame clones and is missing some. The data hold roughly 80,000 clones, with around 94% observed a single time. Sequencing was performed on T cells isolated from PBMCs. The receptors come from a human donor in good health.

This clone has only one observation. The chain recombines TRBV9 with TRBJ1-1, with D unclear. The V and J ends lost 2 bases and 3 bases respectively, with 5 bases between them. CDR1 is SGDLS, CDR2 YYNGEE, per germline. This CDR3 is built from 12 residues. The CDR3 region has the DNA TGTGCCAGCAGCGTTGCGGACACTGAAGCTTTCTTT. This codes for CASSVADTEAFF.

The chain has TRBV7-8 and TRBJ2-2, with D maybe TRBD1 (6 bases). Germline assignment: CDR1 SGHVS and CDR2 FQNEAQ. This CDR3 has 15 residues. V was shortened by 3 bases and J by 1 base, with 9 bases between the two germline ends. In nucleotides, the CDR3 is TGTGCCAGCAGCTTTGGGACACTGAACACCGGGGAGCTGTTTTTT. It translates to CASSFGTLNTGELFF.

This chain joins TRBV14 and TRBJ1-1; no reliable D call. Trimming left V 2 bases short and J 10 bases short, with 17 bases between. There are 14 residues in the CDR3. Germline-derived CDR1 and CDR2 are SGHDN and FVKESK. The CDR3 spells CASSQSRNGELAFF. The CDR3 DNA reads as TGTGCCAGCAGCCAATCTAGGAACGGTGAATTAGCTTTCTTT. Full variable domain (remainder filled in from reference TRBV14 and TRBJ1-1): EAGVTQFPSHSVIEKGQTVTLRCDPISGHDNLYWYRRVMGKEIKFLLHFVKESKQDESGMPNNRFLAERTGGTYSTLKVQPAELEDSGVYFCASSQSRNGELAFFGQGTRLTVV.

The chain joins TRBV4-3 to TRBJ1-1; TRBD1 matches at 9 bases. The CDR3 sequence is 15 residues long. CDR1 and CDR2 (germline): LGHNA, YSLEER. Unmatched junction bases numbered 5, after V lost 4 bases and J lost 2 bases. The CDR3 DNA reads TGCGCCAGCAGCCGGAAGGGACAGGGAAACACTGAAGCTTTCTTT. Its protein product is CASSRKGQGNTEAFF.

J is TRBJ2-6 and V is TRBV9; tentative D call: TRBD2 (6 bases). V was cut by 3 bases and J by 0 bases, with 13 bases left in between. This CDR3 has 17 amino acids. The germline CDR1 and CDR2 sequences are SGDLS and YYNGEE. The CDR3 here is CASSALGGPSGANVLTF. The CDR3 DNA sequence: TGTGCCAGCAGCGCTCTCGGGGGACCCTCTGGGGCCAACGTCCTGACTTTC.

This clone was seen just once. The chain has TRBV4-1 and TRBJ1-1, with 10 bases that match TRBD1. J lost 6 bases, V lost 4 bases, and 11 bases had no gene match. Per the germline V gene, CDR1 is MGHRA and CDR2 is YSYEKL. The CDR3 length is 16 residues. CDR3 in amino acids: CASSLFRDRGSSEAFF. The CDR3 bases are TGCGCCAGCAGCCTATTCCGGGACAGGGGTTCATCTGAAGCTTTCTTT.

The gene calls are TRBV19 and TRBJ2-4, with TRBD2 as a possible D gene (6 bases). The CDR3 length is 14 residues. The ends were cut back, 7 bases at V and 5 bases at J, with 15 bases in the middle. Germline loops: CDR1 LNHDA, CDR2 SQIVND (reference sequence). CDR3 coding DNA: TGTGCCAGTATGGCGGCGAGGAGGGAAAACATTCAGTACTTC. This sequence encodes CASMAARRENIQYF.

In DNA form, the CDR3 reads TGTGCCAGCAGCAGGAGACCTGGAAACACCATATATTTT. As protein: CASSRRPGNTIYF. The rearrangement links TRBV5-8 to TRBJ1-3; D call uncertain. This CDR3 has 13 residues. V was shortened by 4 bases and J by 2 bases, with 7 bases between the two germline ends. Germline values: CDR1 SGHTS, CDR2 YDEGEE.

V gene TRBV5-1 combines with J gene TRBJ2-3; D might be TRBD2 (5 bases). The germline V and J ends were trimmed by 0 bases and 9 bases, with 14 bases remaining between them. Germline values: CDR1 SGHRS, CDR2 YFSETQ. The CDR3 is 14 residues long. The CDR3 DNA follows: TGCGCCAGCAGCTTGGCCGCGGGTGTTGACACGCAGTATTTT. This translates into CASSLAAGVDTQYF.

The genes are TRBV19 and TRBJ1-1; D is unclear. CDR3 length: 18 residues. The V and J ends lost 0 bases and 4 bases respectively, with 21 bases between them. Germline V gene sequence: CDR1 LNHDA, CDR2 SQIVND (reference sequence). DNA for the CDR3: TGTGCCAGTAGTATAGATAGCTCTATAGGTCGGGTATCCACTGAAGCTTTCTTT. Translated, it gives CASSIDSSIGRVSTEAFF.

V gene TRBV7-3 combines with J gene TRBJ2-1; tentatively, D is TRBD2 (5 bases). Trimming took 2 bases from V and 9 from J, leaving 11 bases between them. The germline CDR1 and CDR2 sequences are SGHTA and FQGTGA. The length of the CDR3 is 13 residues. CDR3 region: CASSLDPSLEQFF. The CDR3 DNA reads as TGTGCCAGCAGCTTAGACCCTAGCCTTGAGCAGTTCTTC. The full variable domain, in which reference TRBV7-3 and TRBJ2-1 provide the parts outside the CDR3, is GAGVSQTPSNKVTEKGKYVELRCDPISGHTALYWYRQSLGQGPEFLIYFQGTGAADDSGLPNDRFFAVRPEGSVSTLKIQRTERGDSAVYLCASSLDPSLEQFFGPGTRLTVL.

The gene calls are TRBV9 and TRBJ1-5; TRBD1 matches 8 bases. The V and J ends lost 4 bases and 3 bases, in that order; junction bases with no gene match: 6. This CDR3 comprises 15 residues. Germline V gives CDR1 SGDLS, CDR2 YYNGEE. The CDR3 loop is CASSIGTGHNQPQHF. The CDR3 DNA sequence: TGTGCCAGCAGCATTGGGACAGGACACAATCAGCCCCAGCATTTT.

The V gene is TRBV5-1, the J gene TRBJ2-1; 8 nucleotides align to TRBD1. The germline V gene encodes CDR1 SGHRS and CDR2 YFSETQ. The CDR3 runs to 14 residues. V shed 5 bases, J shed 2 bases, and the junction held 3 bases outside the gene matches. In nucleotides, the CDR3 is TGCGCCAGCAGTCAGGACAGGGCCTACAATGAGCAGTTCTTC. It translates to CASSQDRAYNEQFF.

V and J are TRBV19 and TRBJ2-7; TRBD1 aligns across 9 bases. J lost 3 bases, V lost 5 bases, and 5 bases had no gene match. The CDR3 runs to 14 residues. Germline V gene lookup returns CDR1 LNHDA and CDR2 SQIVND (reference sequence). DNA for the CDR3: TGTGCCAGTAGTCTTGGGACAGGGCTCTACGAGCAGTACTTC. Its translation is CASSLGTGLYEQYF.

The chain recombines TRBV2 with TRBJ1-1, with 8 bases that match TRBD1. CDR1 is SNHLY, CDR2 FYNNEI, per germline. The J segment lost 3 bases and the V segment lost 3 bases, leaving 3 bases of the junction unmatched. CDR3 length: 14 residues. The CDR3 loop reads CASSDGQGYTEAFF. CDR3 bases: TGTGCCAGCAGTGATGGACAGGGCTACACTGAAGCTTTCTTT.

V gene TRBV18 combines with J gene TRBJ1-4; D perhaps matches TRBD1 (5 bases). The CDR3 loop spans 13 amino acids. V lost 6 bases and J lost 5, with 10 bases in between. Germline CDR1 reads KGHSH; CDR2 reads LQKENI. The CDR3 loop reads CASSQDRNEKLFF. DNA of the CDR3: TGTGCCAGCTCCCAAGACAGAAATGAAAAACTGTTTTTT.

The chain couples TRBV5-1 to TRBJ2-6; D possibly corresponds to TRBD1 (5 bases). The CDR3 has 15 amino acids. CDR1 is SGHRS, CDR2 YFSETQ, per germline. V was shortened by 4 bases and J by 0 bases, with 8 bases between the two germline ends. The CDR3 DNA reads TGCGCCAGCAGCCCGACAGTCTCTGGGGCCAACGTCCTGACTTTC. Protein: CASSPTVSGANVLTF.

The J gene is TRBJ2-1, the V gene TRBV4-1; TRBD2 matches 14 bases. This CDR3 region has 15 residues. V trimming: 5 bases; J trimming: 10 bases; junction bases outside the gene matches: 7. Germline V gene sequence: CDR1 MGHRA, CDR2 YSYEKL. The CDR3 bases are TGCGCCAGCAGCTTGGGACTAGCGGGAGATCAGGAGCAGTTCTTC. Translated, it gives CASSLGLAGDQEQFF.

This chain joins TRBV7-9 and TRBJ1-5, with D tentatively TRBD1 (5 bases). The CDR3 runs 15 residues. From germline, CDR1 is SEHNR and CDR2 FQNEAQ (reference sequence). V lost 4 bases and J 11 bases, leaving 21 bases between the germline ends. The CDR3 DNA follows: TGTGCCAGCAGCTCAGGGCTAGGGGATCTGTCGTCCCAGCATTTT. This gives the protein CASSSGLGDLSSQHF.